This T cell receptor (beta chain) was found in a study of T cell clusters in autoimmune cytopenias. The study's findings and limits: The T cell clusters were defined only in silico, without experimental functional validation. Primary autoimmune cytopenia patients appeared to lack physiological T cell clusters present in healthy donors. TRB repertoire shifts in secondary cytopenia and chronic lymphocytic leukemia mostly reflected lymphoma, not autoimmunity. Active autoimmune hepatitis patients had roughly 2.9-fold fewer exclusive TRB clusters than healthy donors.

There are 15 residues in the CDR3. Germline CDR1 reads SGHDN; CDR2 reads FVKESK. Multiplex touch-down PCR amplified TRB using TRB-A and TRB-B pools in one tube. TCRdb reprocessed the multiplex PCR reads, with one entry per CDR3 protein and no DNA. The clone table shows about 5,000 distinct CDR3 sequences, with the ten largest holding roughly 19%. Turning to this clonotype: Its target is unknown.

Each sample's input was about 250 ng genomic DNA, roughly 38,000 genome equivalents. The sample was peripheral blood. The rearrangement uses TRBV14 and TRBJ2-1; TCRdb returns TRBD2, unconfirmable since there is no DNA. This sequence was found in a human donor with an autoimmune cytopenia or autoimmune hepatitis (not recorded which). CDR3 residues: CASSQESTSHNEQFF.